One sample yielded the 9 T cell receptor beta chains listed below, sequenced in a study of radiotherapy plus CTLA-4 blockade in lung cancer. Produced via immunoSEQ multiplex PCR; TCRdb's table is partial and in-frame only. The table records tens of thousands of clones, about 76% of them present only once. The sequences come from peripheral blood, collected from a patient treated with radiotherapy plus ipilimumab. These receptors all stem from a human donor with non-small cell lung cancer whose response to radiotherapy plus ipilimumab could not be evaluated.

The chain uses TRBV4-3 and TRBJ2-4, with TRBD2 identical over 10 bases. V shed 3 bases, J shed 3 bases, and the junction held 14 bases outside the gene matches. This CDR3 spans 19 amino acids. CDR1 is LGHNA and CDR2 is YSLEER in the germline V gene. CDR3 amino acids: CASSQAGAGGPIGKNIQYF. The CDR3 DNA follows: TGCGCCAGCAGCCAGGCCGGAGCGGGAGGGCCGATTGGCAAAAACATTCAGTACTTC.

The chain links TRBV28 to TRBJ1-2; 10 bases fit TRBD1. Germline V lookup: CDR1 MDHEN, CDR2 SYDVKM. The CDR3 spans 13 residues. The trim removed 6 bases at V and 8 bases at J, leaving 6 bases unmatched. The CDR3 loop is CASSQRQGAGYTF. The CDR3 bases are TGTGCCAGCAGCCAGAGACAGGGGGCGGGCTACACCTTC.

The V gene is TRBV6-1, the J gene TRBJ2-6; D is uncertain. V dropped 6 bases and J dropped 1 base, with 7 bases sitting between them. The CDR3 is 14 amino acids. Germline V CDR1 and CDR2: MNHNS, SASEGT. This CDR3 is CASRRVSGANVLTF. The CDR3 DNA reads as TGTGCCAGCAGACGGGTATCTGGGGCCAACGTCCTGACTTTC.

J is TRBJ2-1 and V is TRBV9; TRBD2 matches at 9 bases. Trimming removed 4 bases from V and 7 bases from J; junction bases left unmatched: 24. The length of the CDR3 is 20 residues. Germline V lookup: CDR1 SGDLS, CDR2 YYNGEE. The CDR3 spells CASSTPPRRAGGPQSNEQFF. For the CDR3, the DNA is TGTGCCAGCAGCACCCCACCAAGGCGGGCGGGAGGGCCTCAATCGAATGAGCAGTTCTTC.

The V and J genes are TRBV6-5 and TRBJ1-2; perhaps TRBD1 as D (6 bases). The CDR3 covers 15 residues. Germline CDR1 reads MNHEY; CDR2 reads SVGAGI. V lost 0 bases, J lost 0 bases, and 8 bases lay in between. DNA of the CDR3: TGTGCCAGCAGTTACTCCTGGACAGCTAACTATGGCTACACCTTC. Translating it yields CASSYSWTANYGYTF.

The chain recombines TRBV5-1 with TRBJ1-1; perhaps TRBD1 as D (5 bases). The CDR3 contains 12 residues. Germline values: CDR1 SGHRS, CDR2 YFSETQ. The V gene lost 8 bases and the J gene lost 1 base, with 9 bases spanning the gap. The CDR3 region has the DNA TGCGCCAGTTCGACAGAGAACACTGAAGCTTTCTTT. Translation: CASSTENTEAFF.

The chain couples TRBV7-8 to TRBJ2-5, with 8 bases matching TRBD2. Trimming took 2 bases from V and 8 from J; bases not matched to a gene: 1. The germline CDR1 and CDR2 sequences are SGHVS and FQNEAQ. CDR3 size: 12 residues. CDR3 coding DNA: TGTGCCAGCAGCTTAATAGCGGGAACCCAGTACTTC. Translated, it gives CASSLIAGTQYF.

In its sample, this clone was seen once. This chain joins TRBV4-3 and TRBJ1-1; D uncertain. CDR3 length equals 15 residues. The germline V and J ends were trimmed by 1 base and 4 bases, with 13 bases remaining between them. Germline-derived CDR1 and CDR2 are LGHNA and YSLEER. For the CDR3, the DNA is TGCGCCAGCAGCCAAGGGCCTGGCGGTATCACTGAAGCTTTCTTT. Its protein product is CASSQGPGGITEAFF.

The chain carries TRBV29-1 and TRBJ2-1, with TRBD2 identical over 10 bases. Unmatched junction bases numbered 10, after V lost 6 bases and J lost 8 bases. Germline lookup yields CDR1 SQVTM and CDR2 ANQGSEA. This CDR3 region has 14 residues. This chain's CDR3 is CSVVSGRGGYEQFF. Here the CDR3 DNA reads TGCAGCGTCGTGAGCGGGAGGGGGGGATATGAGCAGTTCTTC.